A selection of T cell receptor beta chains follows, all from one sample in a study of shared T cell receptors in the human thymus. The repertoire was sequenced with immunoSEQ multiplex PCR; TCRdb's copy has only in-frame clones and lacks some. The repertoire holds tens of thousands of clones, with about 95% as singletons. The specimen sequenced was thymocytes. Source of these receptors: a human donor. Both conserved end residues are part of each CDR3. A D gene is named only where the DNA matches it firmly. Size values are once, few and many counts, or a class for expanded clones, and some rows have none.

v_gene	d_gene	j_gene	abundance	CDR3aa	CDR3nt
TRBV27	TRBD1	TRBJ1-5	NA	CASSSSGTVYSNQPQHF	TGTGCCAGCAGTTCATCCGGGACAGTTTATAGCAATCAGCCCCAGCATTTT
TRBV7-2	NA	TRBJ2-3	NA	CASINTPAPTDTQYF	TGTGCCAGCATCAACACTCCGGCCCCCACAGATACGCAGTATTTT
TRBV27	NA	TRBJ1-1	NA	CATKGGTNTEAFF	TGTGCCACCAAAGGAGGGACCAACACTGAAGCTTTCTTT
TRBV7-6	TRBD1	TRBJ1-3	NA	CASSLSSRLTGGISTGNTIYF	TGTGCCAGCAGCTTATCTTCTCGGCTTACAGGGGGTATCAGCACTGGAAACACCATATATTTT
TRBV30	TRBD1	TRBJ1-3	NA	CAWSNWAGGVGGNTIYF	TGTGCCTGGTCCAACTGGGCAGGGGGCGTCGGTGGAAACACCATATATTTT
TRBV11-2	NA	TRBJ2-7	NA	CASSSRDRYEQYF	TGTGCCAGCAGCTCCCGAGACAGATACGAGCAGTACTTC
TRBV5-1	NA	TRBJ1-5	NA	CASSLVPGWSNQPQHF	TGCGCCAGCAGCTTGGTGCCAGGGTGGAGCAATCAGCCCCAGCATTTT
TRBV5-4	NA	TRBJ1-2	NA	CASSPSGTNNYGYTF	TGTGCCAGCAGCCCATCCGGGACGAATAACTATGGCTACACCTTC
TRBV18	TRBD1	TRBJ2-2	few	CASSPFDRVSSGELFF	TGTGCCAGCTCACCATTTGACAGGGTATCCTCCGGGGAGCTGTTTTTT
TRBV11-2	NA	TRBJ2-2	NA	CASSLVLHGPSIHTGELFF	TGTGCCAGCAGCTTAGTGCTCCACGGGCCCTCCATACACACCGGGGAGCTGTTTTTT
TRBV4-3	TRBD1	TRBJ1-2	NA	CASSQDTRYQGAKVYGYTF	TGCGCCAGCAGCCAAGATACCCGTTACCAGGGGGCGAAGGTTTATGGCTACACCTTC